This TCR beta chain was recorded in a study of HIV-infected patients and healthy controls. Trimming removed 5 bases at V and 6 bases at J, with 17 bases between. CDR1 and CDR2 from the germline V gene are MNHEY and SVGAGI. The length of the CDR3 is 15 residues. TCRdb reprocessed the 5' RACE reads via MiXCR and lists one record per CDR3 protein. The table has 18,000 or so distinct CDR3 sequences, roughly 19% seen once. The sequence was obtained from a human donor in good health. Sequences were obtained from CD8+ T cells from blood. The chain uses TRBV6-5 and TRBJ2-1; a possible D gene is TRBD2 (6 bases). The DNA for the CDR3 is TGTGCCAGCAGTCCAAGGGCTAGCGTCCCCAATGAGCAGTTCTTC. This gives the protein CASSPRASVPNEQFF.